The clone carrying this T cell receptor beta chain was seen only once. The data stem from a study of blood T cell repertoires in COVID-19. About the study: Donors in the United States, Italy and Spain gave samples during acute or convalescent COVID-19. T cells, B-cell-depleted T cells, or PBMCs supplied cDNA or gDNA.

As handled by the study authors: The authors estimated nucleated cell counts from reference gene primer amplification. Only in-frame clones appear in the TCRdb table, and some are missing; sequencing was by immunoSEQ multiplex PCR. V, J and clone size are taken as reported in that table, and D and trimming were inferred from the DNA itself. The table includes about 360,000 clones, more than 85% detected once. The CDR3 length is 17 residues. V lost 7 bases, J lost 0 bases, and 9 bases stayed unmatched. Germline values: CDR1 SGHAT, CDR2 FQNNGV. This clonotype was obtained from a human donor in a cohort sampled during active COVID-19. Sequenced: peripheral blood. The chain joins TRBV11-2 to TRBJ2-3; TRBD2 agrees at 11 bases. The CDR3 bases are TGTGCCAGCACCCTACTAGCGGGGGTAACTAGCACAGATACGCAGTATTTT. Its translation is CASTLLAGVTSTDTQYF.